The clone carrying this T cell receptor (beta chain) was counted ten times or more. The antigen is undetermined. The data stem from a study of early T cells in non-severe SARS-CoV-2 infection. Individual cDNA molecules each received unique molecular identifiers attached to them. TCRdb redid the calling of the 5' RACE reads with MiXCR, one entry per CDR3 protein. The sample includes about 110,000 distinct CDR3 sequences, around 10% seen only once; the top ten take approximately 3.1%. Overall study findings and caveats: In VDJdb matching, anti-spike CD8 responses were favored while private and CD4 specificities went missing.

Germline loops: CDR1 SNHLY, CDR2 FYNNEI. This CDR3 is 11 amino acids long. V was clipped by 7 bases and J by 5 bases, with 6 bases between them. The clonotype originates from an adult who was a healthcare worker with PCR-confirmed SARS-CoV-2 infection or an uninfected control (not recorded which). The sequenced material came from whole blood. The chain employs TRBV2 and TRBJ2-1; no definite D call. DNA of the CDR3: TGTGCCAGCACGAGCGACAATGAGCAGTTCTTC. Translating gives CASTSDNEQFF.